Below, 16 T cell receptor beta chains from the same sample are listed, as sequenced in a study of blood T cell repertoires in COVID-19. The method was immunoSEQ multiplex PCR; TCRdb's version includes in-frame clones alone and lacks a portion of them. The table includes roughly 350,000 clones, roughly 90% detected once. Sequenced sample: PBMCs or T cells enriched from blood (not recorded which). These receptors all come from a young woman who had recovered from COVID-19.

The CDR3 region is CASSLPGQGAYNEQFF. The CDR3 DNA sequence: TGTGCCAGCAGCCTACCGGGACAGGGGGCCTACAATGAGCAGTTCTTC. V is TRBV7-8 and J is TRBJ2-1, with 11 bases lining up with TRBD1. CDR1 and CDR2 from the germline V gene are SGHVS and FQNEAQ. The CDR3 is made up of 16 amino acids. V gave up 5 bases and J gave up 2 bases; unmatched junction bases: 5.

V gene TRBV7-6 combines with J gene TRBJ2-1; D is perhaps TRBD1 (6 bases). Trimming cost V 5 bases and J 4 bases, with 24 bases left between them. Germline V CDR1 and CDR2: SGHVS, FNYEAQ. The CDR3 length is 18 residues. The DNA for the CDR3 is TGTGCCAGCAGCCGTCCCGGGACATTTTTAAGGGTTTACAATGAGCAGTTCTTC. It specifies CASSRPGTFLRVYNEQFF.

Regarding this clone: The sample holds other DNA sequences that translate to the same CDR3. V and J are TRBV27 and TRBJ2-1; possibly TRBD2 for D (5 bases). CDR1 and CDR2 from the germline V gene are MNHEY and SMNVEV (reference sequence). The CDR3 covers 15 residues. Trimming pared 0 bases from V and 0 bases from J, leaving 6 bases between. The CDR3 coding sequence is TGTGCCAGCAGTTTATCGGGGAGCTCCTACAATGAGCAGTTCTTC. Protein sequence: CASSLSGSSYNEQFF.

The gene calls are TRBV6-5 and TRBJ1-1; D call uncertain. The germline V and J ends were trimmed by 9 bases and 1 base, with 6 bases remaining between them. The germline V gene has CDR1 MNHEY and CDR2 SVGAGI. This CDR3 is built from 11 residues. CDR3 protein: CASSRNTEAFF. For the CDR3, the DNA is TGTGCCAGTAGCCGGAACACTGAAGCTTTCTTT.

The rearrangement joins TRBV6-5 to TRBJ2-5; a weak D match, TRBD2 (5 bases). This CDR3 comprises 14 residues. Trimming stripped 0 bases from V and 7 bases from J, with 12 bases between. The germline V gene has CDR1 MNHEY and CDR2 SVGAGI. Here the CDR3 reads CASSYSSTEGTQYF. CDR3 DNA sequence: TGTGCCAGCAGTTACTCCTCAACTGAGGGGACCCAGTACTTC.

V usage is TRBV29-1 and J usage is TRBJ2-2; 9 bases line up with TRBD1. Trimming removed 6 bases from V and 3 bases from J; junction bases left unmatched: 8. CDR1 and CDR2 (germline): SQVTM, ANQGSEA. The CDR3 consists of 15 residues. The CDR3 reads CSVIPGDRDTGELFF. The CDR3 nucleotides read TGCAGCGTGATTCCGGGGGACAGGGACACCGGGGAGCTGTTTTTT.

The rearrangement joins TRBV5-1 to TRBJ1-2, with 9 bases lining up with TRBD1. There are 17 residues in the CDR3. CDR1 and CDR2 (germline): SGHRS, YFSETQ. V dropped 3 bases and J dropped 0; count of bases not matched to a gene: 9. CDR3 sequence reads: CASSYWTGAGSNYGYTF. The CDR3 nucleotides read TGCGCCAGCAGCTATTGGACAGGGGCCGGCTCTAACTATGGCTACACCTTC.

The genes are TRBV6-4 and TRBJ2-1; tentative D call: TRBD1 (7 bases). In germline, CDR1 is MRHNA, CDR2 SNTAGT. The CDR3 covers 16 residues. Between the trimmed V and J ends, which lost 4 bases and 9 bases, there was a span of 22 bases. The CDR3 loop is CASSAGAGGVGAEQFF. In DNA, the CDR3 is TGTGCCAGCAGTGCGGGGGCAGGGGGAGTTGGGGCTGAGCAGTTCTTC.

The J gene is TRBJ1-2, the V gene TRBV6-5; weak D call: TRBD1 (5 bases). Germline CDR1 reads MNHEY; CDR2 reads SVGAGI. Trimming pared 0 bases from V and 7 bases from J, leaving 6 bases between. The CDR3 contains 12 residues. The CDR3 bases are TGTGCCAGCAGTTACTCCGGGGGTGGCTACACCTTC. Encoded protein: CASSYSGGGYTF.

This chain uses TRBV6-5 with TRBJ2-1; perhaps TRBD1 as D (5 bases). Looked up from germline, CDR1 is MNHEY and CDR2 is SVGAGI. V was trimmed by 6 bases and J by 0 bases, leaving 12 bases between them. This CDR3 comprises 15 residues. CDR3 protein: CASRSGLSSYNEQFF. The CDR3 bases are TGTGCCAGCAGGTCAGGGTTGAGCTCCTACAATGAGCAGTTCTTC.

As regards this clone: Other nucleotide sequences from this sample produce the same CDR3. The chain recombines TRBV7-9 with TRBJ1-5; 8 nucleotides match TRBD1. Germline V gene sequence: CDR1 SEHNR, CDR2 FQNEAQ (reference sequence). V lost 4 bases to trimming and J lost 4 bases; unmatched junction nucleotides: 3. CDR3 size: 14 residues. This chain's CDR3 is CASSYTGGNQPQHF. The DNA for the CDR3 is TGTGCCAGCAGCTATACAGGGGGGAATCAGCCCCAGCATTTT.

This rearrangement joins TRBV11-3 to TRBJ2-5, with D tentatively TRBD1 (7 bases). From germline, CDR1 is SGHNT and CDR2 YENEEA. The CDR3 length is 15 residues. V was shortened by 5 bases and J by 5 bases, with 18 bases between the two germline ends. CDR3 DNA: TGTGCCAGCAGCGGTAGCCAGGGGGAGGAGGAGACCCAGTACTTC. Its translation is CASSGSQGEEETQYF.

In this sample, this clone turned up once. The CDR3 DNA reads as TGTGCCAGCAGCTTTCTTGGGGGCGCCCCCTGGAATGAAAAACTGTTTTTT. Translated, it gives CASSFLGGAPWNEKLFF. The chain links TRBV7-9 to TRBJ1-4; D perhaps matches TRBD1 (6 bases). Germline CDR1 is SEHNR and CDR2 is FQNEAQ (reference sequence). Trimming pared 3 bases from V and 5 bases from J, leaving 19 bases between. The CDR3 is 17 residues long.

The genes are TRBV6-5 and TRBJ2-5; D not resolved. From germline, CDR1 is MNHEY and CDR2 SVGAGI. V dropped 7 bases and J dropped 0 bases, with 9 bases sitting between them. The CDR3 is made up of 13 amino acids. In DNA form, the CDR3 reads TGTGCCAGCAACCAGAATCACCAAGAGACCCAGTACTTC. The encoded protein is CASNQNHQETQYF.

The rearrangement uses TRBV18 and TRBJ1-1; D is uncertain. From germline, CDR1 is KGHSH and CDR2 LQKENI. The V end lost 3 bases, the J end lost 1 base, and 18 bases lay between the germline ends. This CDR3 is 17 amino acids long. CDR3 amino acids: CASSPYSRTSQNTEAFF. Here the CDR3 DNA reads TGTGCCAGCTCACCTTATTCTAGGACTAGCCAGAACACTGAAGCTTTCTTT.

The chain joins TRBV28 to TRBJ1-3; no firm D call. Germline CDR1 MDHEN, CDR2 SYDVKM. Trimming stripped 11 bases from V and 0 bases from J, with 11 bases between. CDR3 length: 13 amino acids. This CDR3 is CASWSLSGNTIYF. CDR3 nucleotides: TGTGCCTCCTGGTCACTCTCTGGAAACACCATATATTTT.